This is a list of T cell receptor beta chains from one sample in a study of blood T cell repertoires in COVID-19. TCRdb's copy holds only in-frame clones and misses some; the assay was immunoSEQ multiplex PCR. Here the sample spans a few hundred thousand clones, about 85% being singletons. The specimen sequenced was peripheral blood. These receptors all stem from a woman aged 18-35 years who had recovered from COVID-19. Each CDR3 is given with its conserved first and last residue. D genes are given only for firm matches. A row's size may be missing; if present it is once, few, many or a size class.

NA	TRBV5-1	TRBJ2-5	13	NA	TGCGCCAGGAGACAGGTAGGTCAAGAGACCCAGTACTTC	CARRQVGQETQYF
NA	TRBV7-2	TRBJ2-1	14	NA	TGTGCCAGCAGACCCGGACAGATCGGCAATGAGCAGTTCTTC	CASRPGQIGNEQFF
TRBD2	TRBV15	TRBJ2-1	18	NA	TGTGCCACCAGCAGAGATAAAGGGGCGGGAGGACCATACAATGAGCAGTTCTTC	CATSRDKGAGGPYNEQFF
TRBD1	TRBV30	TRBJ2-4	17	NA	TGTGCCTGGAGGGACGGGACAGGGGGCGAGTCGTGGGACATTCAGTACTTC	CAWRDGTGGESWDIQYF
TRBD1	TRBV30	TRBJ1-2	14	NA	TGTGCCTGGAGTAGGACAGGGAACAACTATGGCTACACCTTC	CAWSRTGNNYGYTF
NA	TRBV19	TRBJ1-5	16	NA	TGTGCCAGTCTCTACACCTTTGCGGGTGGAAATCAGCCCCAGCATTTT	CASLYTFAGGNQPQHF
NA	TRBV12-3/TRBV12-4	TRBJ2-7	11	NA	TGTGCCAGCAGTCGGAGACACGAGCAGTACTTC	CASSRRHEQYF
NA	TRBV7-8	TRBJ1-5	14	NA	TGTGCCAGCAGCTTGTCCCTAAGCAATCAGCCCCAGCATTTT	CASSLSLSNQPQHF
TRBD1	TRBV13	TRBJ2-1	17	NA	TGTGCCAGCAGCCCCGGACAGGGGGATTCTTCCTACAATGAGCAGTTCTTC	CASSPGQGDSSYNEQFF
TRBD1	TRBV28	TRBJ1-6	15	NA	TGTGCCACTCGGGACAGGGGGTTTCAGAATTCACCCCTCCACTTT	CATRDRGFQNSPLHF
NA	TRBV6-5	TRBJ1-4	13	NA	TGTGCCAGCAGATTCAGGGTGGGTGAAAAACTGTTTTTT	CASRFRVGEKLFF
TRBD1	TRBV6-2/TRBV6-3	TRBJ1-1	16	NA	TGTGCCAGCAGTTCCCCCATTCTAGACAGGGGCACTGAAGCTTTCTTT	CASSSPILDRGTEAFF
TRBD1	TRBV2	TRBJ1-3	15	NA	TGTGCCAGCAGTGAGGGACAGTATTCGCGGTACACCATATATTTT	CASSEGQYSRYTIYF
NA	TRBV5-1	TRBJ2-1	14	once	TGCGCCAGCAGCTTGGATGCGAGTAACAATGAGCAGTTCTTC	CASSLDASNNEQFF
TRBD2	TRBV4-3	TRBJ2-2	16	NA	TGCGCCAGCAGCCAAGGGTTAGCGGGAGCAGGCGGGGAGCTGTTTTTT	CASSQGLAGAGGELFF
NA	TRBV29-1	TRBJ2-7	14	NA	TGCAGCGTTGTCGAGGGGGGGACCCACCACGAGCAGTACTTC	CSVVEGGTHHEQYF
NA	TRBV7-9	TRBJ1-2	13	NA	TGTGCCAGCAGCCTTGGAGCTAACTATGGCTACACCTTC	CASSLGANYGYTF
TRBD2	TRBV10-1	TRBJ2-3	13	NA	TGCGCCAGCAGTGAGTCGGGGGGGGATACGCAGTATTTT	CASSESGGDTQYF
NA	TRBV2	TRBJ1-1	14	NA	TGTGCCAGCACGGGGGAACGGATGAACACTGAAGCTTTCTTT	CASTGERMNTEAFF
NA	TRBV6-2/TRBV6-3	TRBJ1-2	15	NA	TGTGCCAGCAGTCCCCACACGATCCAAAACTATGGCTACACCTTC	CASSPHTIQNYGYTF
NA	TRBV19	TRBJ2-1	15	NA	TGTGCCAGTAGTATAGTTAGCGGAGAGGGCAATGAGCAGTTCTTC	CASSIVSGEGNEQFF
NA	TRBV27	TRBJ1-1	14	NA	TGTGCCAGCAGTTTAAGGCGGGATGACACTGAAGCTTTCTTT	CASSLRRDDTEAFF
NA	TRBV10-3	TRBJ2-2	14	NA	TGTGCCATCAGTGAGTCGGGCAACACCGGGGAGCTGTTTTTT	CAISESGNTGELFF